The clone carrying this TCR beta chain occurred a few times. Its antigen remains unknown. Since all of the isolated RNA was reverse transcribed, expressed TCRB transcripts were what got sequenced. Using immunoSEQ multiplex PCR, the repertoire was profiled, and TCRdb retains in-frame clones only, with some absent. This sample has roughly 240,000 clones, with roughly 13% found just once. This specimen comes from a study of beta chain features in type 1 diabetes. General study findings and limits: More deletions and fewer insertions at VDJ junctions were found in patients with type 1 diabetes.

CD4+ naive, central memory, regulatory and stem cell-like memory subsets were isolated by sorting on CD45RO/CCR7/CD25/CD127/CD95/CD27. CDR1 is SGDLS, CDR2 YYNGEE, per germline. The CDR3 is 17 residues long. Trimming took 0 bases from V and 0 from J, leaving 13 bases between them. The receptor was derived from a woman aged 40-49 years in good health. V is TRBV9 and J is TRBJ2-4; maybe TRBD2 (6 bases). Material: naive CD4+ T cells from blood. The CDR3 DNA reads TGTGCCAGCAGCGTAGATACGGGGGTGCTAGCCAAAAACATTCAGTACTTC. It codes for CASSVDTGVLAKNIQYF.